These 24 T cell receptor beta chains were all obtained from the same sample, sequenced in a study of T cell repertoires in cytomegalovirus infection. TCRdb re-called the reads with MiXCR, one entry per CDR3 protein. Of about 190,000 distinct CDR3 sequences detected, 8.5% to 10% appear once; the ten largest clones hold about 4.6%. The source material was PBMCs. The receptors shown here come from a human donor in good health (CMV status not recorded). Some clones in this sample may be carry-over from other donors' samples.

The V gene is TRBV20-1, the J gene TRBJ1-5; D is unclear. The germline V and J ends were trimmed by 2 bases and 4 bases, with 6 bases remaining between them. The germline V gene has CDR1 DFQATT and CDR2 SNEGSKA (reference sequence). The CDR3 contains 12 residues. Here the CDR3 DNA reads TGCAGTGCTAGACGGAAAAATCAGCCCCAGCATTTT. This codes for CSARRKNQPQHF.

In this sample, this clonotype turned up many times. V gene TRBV7-2 combines with J gene TRBJ2-3; tentatively, D is TRBD2 (6 bases). The V end was cut by 2 bases, the J end by 0 bases, with 18 bases between. The CDR3 runs to 18 residues. Per germline, CDR1 SGHTA and CDR2 FQGNSA. CDR3 DNA sequence: TGTGCCAGCAGCTTAAGAGTAGGACTATCCTCTAGCACAGATACGCAGTATTTT. The encoded protein is CASSLRVGLSSSTDTQYF.

This clonotype was found many times. The V call is TRBV7-3, the J call TRBJ1-1; maybe TRBD1 (5 bases). The CDR3 loop spans 16 amino acids. Germline CDR1 is SGHTA and CDR2 is FQGTGA. The ends were cut back, 1 base at V and 1 base at J, with 13 bases in the middle. The CDR3 DNA reads as TGTGCCAGCAGCTTAAGTCCAGGGATGTCGAACACTGAAGCTTTCTTT. Protein product: CASSLSPGMSNTEAFF.

This clonotype was recorded many times. The junction does not match germline at one end; this may be a read error. V and J are TRBV28 and TRBJ1-5, with D tentatively TRBD1 (6 bases). The CDR3 contains 16 residues. Germline V lookup: CDR1 MDHEN, CDR2 SYDVKM. The CDR3 DNA reads as TGTGCCAGCACTTTAGGTACAGGGAGAAGCAATCAGCCCCAGCATTTT. The encoded protein is CASTLGTGRSNQPQHF.

This clonotype was observed at least ten times. The gene calls are TRBV7-9 and TRBJ2-7; 10 bases align to TRBD2. The CDR3 consists of 13 residues. Germline loops: CDR1 SEHNR, CDR2 FQNEAQ (reference sequence). After removal of 5 bases from V and 10 bases from J, the junction contained 8 bases not matched to a gene. CDR3 nucleotides: TGTGCCAGCAGCCCGGGACTAGCGTCGGGACAGTACTTC. Amino acid sequence: CASSPGLASGQYF. Using reference TRBV7-9 and TRBJ2-7 for the parts outside the CDR3, the full variable domain is DTGVSQNPRHKITKRGQNVTFRCDPISEHNRLYWYRQTLGQGPEFLTYFQNEAQLEKSRLLSDRFSAERPKGSFSTLEIQRTEQGDSAMYLCASSPGLASGQYFGPGTRLTVT.

The J gene is TRBJ2-2, the V gene TRBV2; TRBD2 matches 7 bases. The germline V gene has CDR1 SNHLY and CDR2 FYNNEI. There are 14 residues in the CDR3. J was trimmed by 4 bases and V by 4 bases; bases with no gene match: 3. CDR3 in DNA: TGTGCCAGCAGTGTCCTAGCGGCCACCGGGGAGCTGTTTTTT. Its translation is CASSVLAATGELFF.

This clonotype appeared many times. The chain combines TRBV18 with TRBJ1-2; TRBD1 aligns across 9 bases. Germline values: CDR1 KGHSH, CDR2 LQKENI. V gave up 4 bases and J gave up 6 bases; unmatched junction bases: 3. The CDR3 has 13 residues. CDR3 sequence: CASSQGQGDGYTF. The CDR3 bases are TGTGCCAGCTCACAGGGACAGGGAGATGGCTACACCTTC.

The rearrangement joins TRBV11-2 to TRBJ2-4; 7 bases match TRBD2. Germline V CDR1 and CDR2: SGHAT, FQNNGV. Trimming cost V 3 bases and J 7 bases; bases outside gene matches: 6. The CDR3 spans 14 residues. The CDR3 sequence: CASSFAGELNIQYF. The CDR3 region has the DNA TGTGCCAGCAGCTTTGCGGGAGAGCTGAACATTCAGTACTTC.

This clonotype showed up many times. The chain couples TRBV20-1 to TRBJ2-7; 8 bases align to TRBD2. CDR3 length: 16 residues. The V and J ends lost 3 bases and 4 bases, in that order; junction bases with no gene match: 14. Per the germline V gene, CDR1 is DFQATT and CDR2 is SNEGSKA (reference sequence). This CDR3 reads CSARVPGLVAGYEQYF. Written as DNA, the CDR3 is TGCAGTGCTAGGGTACCGGGACTAGTGGCCGGTTACGAGCAGTACTTC.

A word on this clonotype: This sequence may be a read error, since a much larger clone differs from it by one base. The V and J genes are TRBV7-8 and TRBJ2-5; D gene ambiguous. Per germline, CDR1 SGHVS and CDR2 FQNEAQ. Deletions cut 1 base from V and 10 bases from J, with 10 bases between. CDR3 size: 12 residues. This CDR3 is CASSLGARVQYF. CDR3 nucleotides: TGTGCCAGCAGCTTAGGGGCCCGGGTCCAGTACTTC.

The genes are TRBV6-2 or TRBV6-3 and TRBJ1-2; tentatively, D is TRBD1 (6 bases). The germline V and J ends were trimmed by 4 bases and 4 bases, with 22 bases remaining between them. CDR3 size: 17 residues. Germline V gene sequence: CDR1 MNHEY, CDR2 SVGEGT. CDR3 sequence: CASSFRRGPQRTYGYTF. In DNA form, the CDR3 reads TGTGCCAGCAGTTTCCGCCGGGGGCCTCAAAGAACCTATGGCTACACCTTC.

In its sample, this clonotype was seen many times. The V and J genes are TRBV11-2 and TRBJ2-3; TRBD1 matches at 7 bases. Per the germline V gene, CDR1 is SGHAT and CDR2 is FQNNGV. CDR3 length equals 13 residues. V shed 6 bases, J shed 0 bases, and the junction held 0 bases outside the gene matches. CDR3 nucleotides: TGTGCCAGCAGGGGACAGAGCACAGATACGCAGTATTTT. Residues: CASRGQSTDTQYF.

Many counts were recorded for this clonotype. The rearrangement joins TRBV4-3 to TRBJ1-1; 8 nucleotides line up with TRBD1. This CDR3 is built from 15 residues. The V segment lost 0 bases and the J segment 6 bases; nucleotides outside the gene matches: 6. Per germline, CDR1 LGHNA and CDR2 YSLEER. CDR3 sequence: CASSQEVTGVSEAFF. Written as DNA, the CDR3 is TGCGCCAGCAGCCAAGAAGTGACAGGGGTTTCTGAAGCTTTCTTT.

This clonotype was recorded a few times. This chain links TRBV3-1 with TRBJ2-1; D is possibly TRBD2 (6 bases). Deletions cut 3 bases from V and 5 bases from J, with 17 bases between. The CDR3 sequence is 16 residues long. Germline CDR1 and CDR2: LGHDT and YNNKEL (reference sequence). The CDR3 bases are TGTGCCAGCAGCCAGGAGACTAGTTTTTTGCACAATGAGCAGTTCTTC. The encoded protein is CASSQETSFLHNEQFF.

This clonotype occurred a few times. The CDR3 region has the DNA TGCAGCATTCGACAGGGCGCGAGAGGTTCACCCCTCCACTTT. Protein: CSIRQGARGSPLHF. The V call is TRBV29-1, the J call TRBJ1-6; 7 nucleotides match TRBD1. The CDR3 spans 14 residues. The V gene's germline CDR1 is SQVTM and CDR2 ANQGSEA. J lost 9 bases, V lost 8 bases, and 13 bases had no gene match.

The table lists this clonotype with a few counts. V usage is TRBV29-1 and J usage is TRBJ2-5; TRBD2 matches at 12 bases. Germline loops: CDR1 SQVTM, CDR2 ANQGSEA. The V gene end was trimmed by 7 bases and the J gene end by 0 bases; junction bases not matched to a gene: 3. The CDR3 consists of 14 residues. CDR3 sequence reads: CSGGLAGYQETQYF. The CDR3 DNA sequence: TGCAGCGGAGGACTAGCGGGGTACCAAGAGACCCAGTACTTC. The full variable domain, its missing parts supplied by reference TRBV29-1 and TRBJ2-5, is SAVISQKPSRDICQRGTSLTIQCQVDSQVTMMFWYRQQPGQSLTLIATANQGSEATYESGFVIDKFPISRPNLTFSTLTVSNMSPEDSSIYLCSGGLAGYQETQYFGPGTRLLVL.

In this sample, this clonotype turned up many times. The rearrangement joins TRBV28 to TRBJ2-2; 9 bases are a match to TRBD2. Looked up from germline, CDR1 is MDHEN and CDR2 is SYDVKM. V shed 5 bases, J shed 8 bases, and the junction held 21 bases outside the gene matches. CDR3 length equals 19 residues. The CDR3 sequence: CASSRPQRGPSGAPGELFF. For the CDR3, the DNA is TGTGCCAGCAGTCGCCCCCAGAGGGGGCCTAGCGGGGCACCGGGGGAGCTGTTTTTT.

The V and J genes are TRBV15 and TRBJ2-5, with a tentative D call TRBD1 (6 bases). Germline CDR1 is LNHNV and CDR2 is YYDKDF (reference sequence). The CDR3 extends over 16 amino acids. Trimming took 4 bases from V and 1 from J, leaving 16 bases between them. The CDR3 reads CATSTGQPGSQETQYF. CDR3 nucleotides: TGTGCCACCAGCACTGGACAGCCGGGATCCCAAGAGACCCAGTACTTC.

This clonotype was counted many times. V usage is TRBV7-8 and J usage is TRBJ2-1; 10 bases are a match to TRBD1. CDR3 length equals 16 residues. With 0 bases clipped from V and 4 bases from J, the junction kept 3 bases outside the gene matches. The germline V gene encodes CDR1 SGHVS and CDR2 FQNEAQ. In nucleotides, the CDR3 is TGTGCCAGCAGCTTAGCGACAGGGGGCTCTTACAATGAGCAGTTCTTC. It is translated as CASSLATGGSYNEQFF.

At least ten counts were recorded for this clonotype. V is TRBV7-9 and J is TRBJ2-7; tentative D call: TRBD1 (6 bases). Germline assignment: CDR1 SEHNR and CDR2 FQNEAQ (reference sequence). V lost 5 bases to trimming and J lost 0 bases, with 11 bases between them. There are 14 residues in the CDR3. The CDR3 loop reads CASSLTGPSYEQYF. As DNA, the CDR3 is TGTGCCAGCAGCCTTACAGGGCCCTCCTACGAGCAGTACTTC.

V usage is TRBV7-2 and J usage is TRBJ1-5, with 8 bases fitting TRBD1. Germline lookup yields CDR1 SGHTA and CDR2 FQGNSA. This CDR3 spans 14 amino acids. V shed 5 bases, J shed 11 bases, and the junction held 11 bases outside the gene matches. Here the CDR3 DNA reads TGTGCCAGCAGCATACGGGACAGGACCTCGACCCAGCATTTT. This codes for CASSIRDRTSTQHF.

This clonotype was seen a handful of times. This rearrangement joins TRBV4-3 to TRBJ1-6; D gene ambiguous. V was shortened by 0 bases and J by 10 bases, with 7 bases between the two germline ends. Germline values: CDR1 LGHNA, CDR2 YSLEER. The CDR3 spans 13 residues. The CDR3 bases are TGCGCCAGCAGCCAAGATCTTAACTCACCCCTCCACTTT. It translates to CASSQDLNSPLHF.

Concerning this clonotype itself: A read error may be the cause here, since a much bigger clone is one base away. This sequence joins TRBV10-3 and TRBJ2-2; 13 bases line up with TRBD2. Germline V gene lookup returns CDR1 ENHRY and CDR2 SYGVKD. CDR3 length: 20 amino acids. The DNA of the CDR3 is TGTGCCACCAGTGGACCTACCTCGACTAGCGGGGGGCCCTCCACCGGGGAGCTGTTTTTT. Translated, it gives CATSGPTSTSGGPSTGELFF.

This clonotype was seen many times. This sequence joins TRBV6-2 or TRBV6-3 and TRBJ2-1, with 11 bases aligning to TRBD1. The germline V gene encodes CDR1 MNHEY and CDR2 SVGEGT. The CDR3 spans 13 residues. V dropped 6 bases and J dropped 9; count of bases not matched to a gene: 4. The CDR3 DNA sequence: TGTGCCAGCAGCGGACAGGGGGCTAGTGAGCAGTTCTTC. It translates to CASSGQGASEQFF.